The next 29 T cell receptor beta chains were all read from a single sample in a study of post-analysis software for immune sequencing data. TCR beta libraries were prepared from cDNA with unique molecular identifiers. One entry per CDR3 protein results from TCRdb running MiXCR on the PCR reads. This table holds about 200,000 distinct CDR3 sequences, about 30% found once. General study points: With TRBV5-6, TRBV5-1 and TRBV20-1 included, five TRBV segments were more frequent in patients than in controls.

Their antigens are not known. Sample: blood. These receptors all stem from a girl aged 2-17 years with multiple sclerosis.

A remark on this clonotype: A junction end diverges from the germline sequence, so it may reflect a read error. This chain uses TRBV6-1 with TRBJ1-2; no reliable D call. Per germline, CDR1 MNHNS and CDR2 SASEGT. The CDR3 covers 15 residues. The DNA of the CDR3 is TGTACCAGCAGTGAAGCAGCCACTCCGCTCTATGGCTACACCTTC. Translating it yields CTSSEAATPLYGYTF.

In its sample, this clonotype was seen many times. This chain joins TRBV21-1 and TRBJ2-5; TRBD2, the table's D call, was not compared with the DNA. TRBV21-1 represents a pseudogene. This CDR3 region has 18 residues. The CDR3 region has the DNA TGTGCCAGCAGCTGGAGACTAGCGGGAGGAACGTACCAAGAGACCCAGTACTTC. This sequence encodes CASSWRLAGGTYQETQYF.

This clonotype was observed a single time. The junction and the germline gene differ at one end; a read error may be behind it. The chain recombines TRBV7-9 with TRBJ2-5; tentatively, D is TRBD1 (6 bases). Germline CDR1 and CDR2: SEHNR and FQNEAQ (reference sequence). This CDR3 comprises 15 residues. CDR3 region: CAGSDTGSVVSGRYF. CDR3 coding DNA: TGTGCCGGCAGCGATACAGGGAGCGTAGTTTCAGGGCGGTACTTC. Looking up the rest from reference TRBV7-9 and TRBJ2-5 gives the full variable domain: DTGVSQNPRHKITKRGQNVTFRCDPISEHNRLYWYRQTLGQGPEFLTYFQNEAQLEKSRLLSDRFSAERPKGSFSTLEIQRTEQGDSAMYLCAGSDTGSVVSGRYFGPGTRLLVL.

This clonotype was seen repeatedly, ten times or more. CDR3 sequence (DNA): TGCAGTGCTATTAGGGACAGGCCGGTCTATGGCTACACCTTC. Its protein is CSAIRDRPVYGYTF. This rearrangement joins TRBV20-1 to TRBJ1-2; 8 bases line up with TRBD1. Germline-derived CDR1 and CDR2 are DFQATT and SNEGSKA (reference sequence). V trimming: 4 bases; J trimming: 4 bases; junction bases outside the gene matches: 8. This CDR3 region has 14 residues.

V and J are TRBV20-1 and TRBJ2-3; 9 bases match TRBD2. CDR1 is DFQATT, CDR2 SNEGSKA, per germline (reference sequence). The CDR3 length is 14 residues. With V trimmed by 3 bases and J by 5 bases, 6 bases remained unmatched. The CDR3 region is CSASGLAGLDTQYF. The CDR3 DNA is TGCAGTGCTAGCGGGCTAGCGGGGTTAGATACGCAGTATTTT.

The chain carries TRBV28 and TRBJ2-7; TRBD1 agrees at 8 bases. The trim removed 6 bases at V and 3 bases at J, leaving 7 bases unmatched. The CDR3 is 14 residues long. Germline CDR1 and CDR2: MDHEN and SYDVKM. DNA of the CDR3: TGTGCCAGCAGCCTCCCCAGGGGGCTCTACGAGCAGTACTTC. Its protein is CASSLPRGLYEQYF.

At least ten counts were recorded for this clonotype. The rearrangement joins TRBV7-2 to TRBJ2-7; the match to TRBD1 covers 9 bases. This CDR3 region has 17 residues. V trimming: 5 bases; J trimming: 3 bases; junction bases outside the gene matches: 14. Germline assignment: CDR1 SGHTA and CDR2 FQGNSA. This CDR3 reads CASSPAVYRGRNYEQYF. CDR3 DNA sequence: TGTGCCAGCAGCCCCGCTGTCTACAGGGGGCGGAACTACGAGCAGTACTTC.

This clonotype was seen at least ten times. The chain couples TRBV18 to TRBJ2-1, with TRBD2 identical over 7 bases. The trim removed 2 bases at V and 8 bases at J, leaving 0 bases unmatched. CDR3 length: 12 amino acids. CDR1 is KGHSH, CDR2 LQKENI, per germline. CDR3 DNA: TGTGCCAGCTCACCAGGGAGGGATGAGCAGTTCTTC. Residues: CASSPGRDEQFF.

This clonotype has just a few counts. The chain's CDR3 is CASSGSGPPDTQYF. The CDR3, as DNA: TGTGCCAGCAGCGGCTCCGGGCCCCCAGATACGCAGTATTTT. The V gene is TRBV12-3 or TRBV12-4, the J gene TRBJ2-3, with unresolved D. The CDR3 totals 14 residues. The V gene lost 6 bases and the J gene lost 4 bases, with 14 bases spanning the gap.

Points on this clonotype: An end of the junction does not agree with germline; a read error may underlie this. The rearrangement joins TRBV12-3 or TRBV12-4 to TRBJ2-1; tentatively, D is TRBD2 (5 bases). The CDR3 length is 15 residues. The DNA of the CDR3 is TGTGCCGGCAGTTTTAGGACTCTTAGCGTCGATGAGCAGTTCTTC. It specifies CAGSFRTLSVDEQFF.

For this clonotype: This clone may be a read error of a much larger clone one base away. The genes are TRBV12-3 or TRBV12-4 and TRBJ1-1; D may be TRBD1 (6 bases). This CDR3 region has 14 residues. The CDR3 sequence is CAGSFSGGNTEAFF. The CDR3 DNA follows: TGTGCCGGCAGTTTCTCGGGGGGCAACACTGAAGCTTTCTTT.

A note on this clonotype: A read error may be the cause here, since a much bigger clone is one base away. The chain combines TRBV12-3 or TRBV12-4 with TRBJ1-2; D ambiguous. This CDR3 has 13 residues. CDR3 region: CAGSLPVLYGYTF. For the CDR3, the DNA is TGTGCCGGCAGTTTACCGGTTCTCTATGGCTACACCTTC.

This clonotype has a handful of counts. DNA for the CDR3: TGCGCCAGCAGCTTGGGCATTACAGGCCTGAACACTGAAGCTTTCTTT. The encoded protein is CASSLGITGLNTEAFF. The J gene is TRBJ1-1, the V gene TRBV5-1; D is possibly TRBD1 (5 bases). Germline-derived CDR1 and CDR2 are SGHRS and YFSETQ. The germline V and J ends were trimmed by 0 bases and 0 bases, with 12 bases remaining between them. This CDR3 spans 16 amino acids.

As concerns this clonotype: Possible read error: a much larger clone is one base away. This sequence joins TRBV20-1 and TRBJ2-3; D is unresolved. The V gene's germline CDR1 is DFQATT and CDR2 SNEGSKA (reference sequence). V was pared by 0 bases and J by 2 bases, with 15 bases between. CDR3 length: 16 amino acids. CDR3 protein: CSARDSTCGSTDTQYF. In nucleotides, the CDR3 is TGCAGTGCTAGAGATAGCACCTGTGGATCCACAGATACGCAGTATTTT.

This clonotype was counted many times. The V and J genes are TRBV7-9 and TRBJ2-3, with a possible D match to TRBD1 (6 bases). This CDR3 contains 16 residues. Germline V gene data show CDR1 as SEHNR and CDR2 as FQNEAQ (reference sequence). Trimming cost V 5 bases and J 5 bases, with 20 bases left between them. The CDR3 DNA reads TGTGCCAGCAGCCATGGACGGACAGAAGTGGGAGATACGCAGTATTTT. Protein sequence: CASSHGRTEVGDTQYF.

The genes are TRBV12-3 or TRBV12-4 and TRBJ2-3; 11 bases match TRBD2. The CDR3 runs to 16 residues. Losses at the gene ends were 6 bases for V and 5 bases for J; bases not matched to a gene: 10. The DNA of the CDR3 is TGTGCCAGCAGGAGCCCTAGCGGGGGGACCGGAGATACGCAGTATTTT. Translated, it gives CASRSPSGGTGDTQYF.

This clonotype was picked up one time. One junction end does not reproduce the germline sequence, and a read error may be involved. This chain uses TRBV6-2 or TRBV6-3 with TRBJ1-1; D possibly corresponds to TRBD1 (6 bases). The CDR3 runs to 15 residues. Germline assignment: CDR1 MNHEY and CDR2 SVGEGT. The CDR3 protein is CASSPRTEMNTEALF. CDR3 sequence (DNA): TGTGCCAGCAGTCCCCGGACAGAAATGAACACTGAAGCTTTGTTT.

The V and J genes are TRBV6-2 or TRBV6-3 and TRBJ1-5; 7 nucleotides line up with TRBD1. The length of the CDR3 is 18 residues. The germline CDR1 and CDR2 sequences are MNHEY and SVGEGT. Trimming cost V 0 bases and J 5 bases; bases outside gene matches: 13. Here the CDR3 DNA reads TGTGCCAGCAGTTACTCCCCCCTACTGACAGGGCGCTATCAGCCCCAGCATTTT. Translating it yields CASSYSPLLTGRYQPQHF.

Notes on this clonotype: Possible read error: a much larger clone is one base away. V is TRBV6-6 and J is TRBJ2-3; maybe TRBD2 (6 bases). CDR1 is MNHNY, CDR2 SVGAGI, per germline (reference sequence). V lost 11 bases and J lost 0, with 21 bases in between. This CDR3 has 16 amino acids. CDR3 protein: CACQRVGGTSTDTQYF. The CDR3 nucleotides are TGTGCCTGCCAGCGGGTCGGGGGAACTAGCACAGATACGCAGTATTTT.

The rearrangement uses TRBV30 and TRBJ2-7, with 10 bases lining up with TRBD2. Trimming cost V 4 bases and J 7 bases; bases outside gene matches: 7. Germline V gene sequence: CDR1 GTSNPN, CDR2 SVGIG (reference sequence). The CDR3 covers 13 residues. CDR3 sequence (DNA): TGTGCCTGGAAAAGTTCAGCGGGAGGGGAGCAGTACTTC. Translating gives CAWKSSAGGEQYF.

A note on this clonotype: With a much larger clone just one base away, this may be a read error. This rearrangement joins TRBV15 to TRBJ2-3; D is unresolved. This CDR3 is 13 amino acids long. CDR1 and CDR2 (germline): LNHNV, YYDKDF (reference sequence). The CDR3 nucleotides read TGTACCACCAGCAGAGAAATACAGGATACGCAGTATTTT. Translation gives CTTSREIQDTQYF.

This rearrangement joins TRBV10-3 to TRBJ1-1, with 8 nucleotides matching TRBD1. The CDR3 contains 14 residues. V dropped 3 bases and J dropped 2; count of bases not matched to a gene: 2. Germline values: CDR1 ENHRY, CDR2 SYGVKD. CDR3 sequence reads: CAISDRGQNTEAFF. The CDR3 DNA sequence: TGTGCCATCAGTGACAGGGGGCAAAACACTGAAGCTTTCTTT.

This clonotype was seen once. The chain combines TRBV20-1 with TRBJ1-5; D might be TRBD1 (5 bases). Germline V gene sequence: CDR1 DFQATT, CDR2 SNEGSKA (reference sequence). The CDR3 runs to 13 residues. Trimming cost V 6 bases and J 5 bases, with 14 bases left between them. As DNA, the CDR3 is TGCAGTGCGGCAACAGGAGCCTATCAGCCCCAGCATTTT. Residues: CSAATGAYQPQHF.

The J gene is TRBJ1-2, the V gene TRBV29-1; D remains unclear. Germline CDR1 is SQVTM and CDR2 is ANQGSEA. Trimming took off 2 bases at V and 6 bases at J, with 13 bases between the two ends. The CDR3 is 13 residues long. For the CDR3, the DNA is TGCAGCGTTGAAAAACCTCCTGGACATGGCTACACCTTC. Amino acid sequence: CSVEKPPGHGYTF.

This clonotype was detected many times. The CDR3 nucleotides are TGTGCCAGCAGTCCCCCGACAGGGAAAGTCTCCGGGGCCAACGTCCTGACTTTC. It yields the protein CASSPPTGKVSGANVLTF. J is TRBJ2-6 and V is TRBV28, with 7 bases matching TRBD1. Germline lookup yields CDR1 MDHEN and CDR2 SYDVKM. There are 18 residues in the CDR3. V lost 5 bases to trimming and J lost 4 bases; unmatched junction nucleotides: 14.

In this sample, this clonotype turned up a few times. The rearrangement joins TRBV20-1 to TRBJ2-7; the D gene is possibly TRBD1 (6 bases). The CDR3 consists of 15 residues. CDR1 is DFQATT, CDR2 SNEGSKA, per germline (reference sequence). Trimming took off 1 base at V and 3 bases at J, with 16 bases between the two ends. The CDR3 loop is CSARVEGDTFYEQYF. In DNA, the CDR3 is TGCAGTGCTAGAGTAGAGGGGGACACCTTCTACGAGCAGTACTTC.

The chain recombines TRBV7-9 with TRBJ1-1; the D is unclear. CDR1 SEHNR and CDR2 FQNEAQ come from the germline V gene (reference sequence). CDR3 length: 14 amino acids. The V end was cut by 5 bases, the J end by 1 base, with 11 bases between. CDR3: CASSLPSRNTEAFF. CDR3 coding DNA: TGTGCCAGCAGCCTCCCTTCGAGGAACACTGAAGCTTTCTTT.

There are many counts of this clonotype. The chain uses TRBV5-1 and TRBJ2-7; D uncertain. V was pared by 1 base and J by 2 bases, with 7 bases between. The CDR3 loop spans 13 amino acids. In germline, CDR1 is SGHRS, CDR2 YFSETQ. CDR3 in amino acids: CASSLLDAYEQYF. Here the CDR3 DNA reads TGCGCCAGCAGCTTGTTAGATGCCTACGAGCAGTACTTC.

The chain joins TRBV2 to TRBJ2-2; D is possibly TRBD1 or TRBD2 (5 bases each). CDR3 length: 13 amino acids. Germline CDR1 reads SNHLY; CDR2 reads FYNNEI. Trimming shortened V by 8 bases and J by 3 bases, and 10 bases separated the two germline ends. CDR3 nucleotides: TGTGCCAGCCCAGTGGGGGACACCGGGGAGCTGTTTTTT. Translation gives CASPVGDTGELFF.